The rows below give T cell receptor beta chains drawn from one sample of a study of read filtering for tumor transcriptome and immune sequencing. TCRdb recomputed calls from the reads with MiXCR, one row per CDR3 protein. Of around 130,000 distinct CDR3 sequences in the sample, 13% are singletons; the top ten hold under 9%. The specimen was a population of CD138-negative cells sorted from bone marrow. The origin of the receptors is a donor aged 40 or older with multiple myeloma. CDR3s leave out the opening cysteine and the closing phenylalanine or tryptophan. Fields, in order: clone size, V gene, CDR3 protein. Expanded clones are given a class, and other clones once, few, many or no size at all.

clone size: many; V gene: TRBV20-1; CDR3 protein: SAGGTSALSSTDTQY
clone size: many; V gene: TRBV3-1; CDR3 protein: ASSQPGRSTEAF
clone size: many; V gene: TRBV7-2; CDR3 protein: ASSPRTSGRRDEQF
clone size: NA; V gene: TRBV11-2; CDR3 protein: ASSPHLALESQY
clone size: many; V gene: TRBV27; CDR3 protein: ASSSGLVSNEQF
clone size: NA; V gene: TRBV27; CDR3 protein: ASKGQGGTSEKRS
clone size: NA; V gene: TRBV19; CDR3 protein: ASSILGSGRAREQF
clone size: many; V gene: TRBV4-1; CDR3 protein: ASSQDPGLARNEQF
clone size: many; V gene: TRBV20-1; CDR3 protein: SAKRDDYEQY
clone size: NA; V gene: TRBV5-1; CDR3 protein: ASAGGRRDTEAF